The rows below give T cell receptor beta chains drawn from one sample of a study of human T cells and chemical hapten exposure. MiXCR, run by TCRdb on the RACE reads, gives a single entry per CDR3 protein. Counted here are more than 150,000 distinct CDR3 sequences, roughly 30% occurring once; the ten biggest clones make up roughly 3%. This material consisted of whole blood, taken in connection with sensitization to the hapten diphenylcyclopropenone (DPC). These receptor sequences come from a young woman with alopecia areata. Some clones in this sample may be carry-over from other donors' samples. Each CDR3 is given with its conserved first and last residue. The D gene is left open where the match is weak. Size values are once, few and many counts, or a class for expanded clones, and some rows have none.

V gene	CDR3 length	clone size	D gene	J gene	CDR3 protein	CDR3 DNA
TRBV29-1	14	.	.	TRBJ2-3	CSVACGFAGDTQYF	TGCAGCGTTGCCTGCGGGTTCGCGGGAGATACGCAGTATTTT
TRBV29-1	15	few	TRBD1	TRBJ2-7	CSVDNTGTGGYEQYF	TGCAGCGTTGACAATACCGGGACAGGGGGTTACGAGCAGTACTTC
TRBV4-3	13	few	.	TRBJ2-5	CASSPGMGQTQYF	TGCGCCAGCAGCCCGGGGATGGGGCAAACCCAGTACTTC
TRBV11-2	12	.	.	TRBJ1-2	CASARNTYGYTF	TGTGCCAGCGCGAGGAACACCTATGGCTACACCTTC
TRBV6-6	10	.	TRBD1	TRBJ1-1	CASSQGAAFF	TGTGCCAGCAGCCAGGGGGCGGCTTTCTTT
TRBV29-1	14	.	.	TRBJ2-2	CSVAGQMNTGELFF	TGCAGCGTCGCGGGACAGATGAACACCGGGGAGCTGTTTTTT
TRBV7-6	18	few	.	TRBJ1-1	CASSKELQGPRWVTEAFF	TGTGCCAGCAGCAAAGAACTCCAGGGACCACGATGGGTCACTGAAGCTTTCTTT
TRBV28	16	few	.	TRBJ2-7	CASRYRDSSLIYEQYF	TGTGCCAGCAGATATAGAGACTCAAGCCTCATCTACGAGCAGTACTTC
TRBV7-2	20	.	.	TRBJ2-1	CASSLAPNVVRVGTYNEQFF	TGTGCCAGCAGCTTAGCCCCGAACGTCGTCAGGGTTGGCACCTACAATGAGCAGTTCTTC
TRBV28	16	few	TRBD1	TRBJ1-3	CASSFFPDREENTIYF	TGTGCCAGCAGTTTCTTTCCCGACAGGGAGGAAAACACCATATATTTT
TRBV6-2/TRBV6-3	13	.	.	TRBJ1-1	CASSYAGNTEAFF	TGTGCCAGCAGTTACGCGGGGAACACTGAAGCTTTCTTT
TRBV29-1	13	.	TRBD1	TRBJ2-3	CSVEGQETDTQYF	TGCAGCGTTGAGGGACAGGAGACAGATACGCAGTATTTT
TRBV10-3	15	.	TRBD1	TRBJ1-3	CAIRPGQSSGNTIYF	TGTGCCATCAGACCGGGACAGAGCTCTGGAAACACCATATATTTT